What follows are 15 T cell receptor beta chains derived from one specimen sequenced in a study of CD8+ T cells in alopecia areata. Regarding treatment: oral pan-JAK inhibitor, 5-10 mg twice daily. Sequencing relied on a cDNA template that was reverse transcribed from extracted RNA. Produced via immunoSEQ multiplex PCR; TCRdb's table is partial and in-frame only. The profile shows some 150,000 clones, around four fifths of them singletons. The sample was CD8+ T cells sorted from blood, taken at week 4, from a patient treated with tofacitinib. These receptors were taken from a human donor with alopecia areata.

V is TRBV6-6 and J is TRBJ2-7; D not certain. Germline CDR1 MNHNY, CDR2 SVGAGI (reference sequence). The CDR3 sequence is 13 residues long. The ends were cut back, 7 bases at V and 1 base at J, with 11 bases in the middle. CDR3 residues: CASTADESYEQYF. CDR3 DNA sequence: TGTGCCAGCACTGCAGACGAATCCTACGAGCAGTACTTC.

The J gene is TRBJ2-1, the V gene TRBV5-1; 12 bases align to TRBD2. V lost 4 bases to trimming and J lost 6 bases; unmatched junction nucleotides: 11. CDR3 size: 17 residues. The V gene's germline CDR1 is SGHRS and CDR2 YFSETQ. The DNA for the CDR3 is TGCGCCAGCAGCGGGGGGACTAGCGGGTTCTCCGGCAATGAGCAGTTCTTC. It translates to CASSGGTSGFSGNEQFF.

CDR3 DNA sequence: TGTGCCAGCAGTTACTCGCAGTACATGAACACTGAAGCTTTCTTT. Translated, it gives CASSYSQYMNTEAFF. V gene TRBV6-5 combines with J gene TRBJ1-1; D gene uncertain. The V gene lost 0 bases and the J gene lost 0 bases, with 8 bases spanning the gap. The CDR3 length is 15 residues. Germline lookup yields CDR1 MNHEY and CDR2 SVGAGI.

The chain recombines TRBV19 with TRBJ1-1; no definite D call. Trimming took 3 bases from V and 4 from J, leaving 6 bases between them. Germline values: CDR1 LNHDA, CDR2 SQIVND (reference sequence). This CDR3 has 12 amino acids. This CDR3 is CASSMGGTEAFF. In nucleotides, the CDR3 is TGTGCCAGTAGTATGGGTGGCACTGAAGCTTTCTTT.

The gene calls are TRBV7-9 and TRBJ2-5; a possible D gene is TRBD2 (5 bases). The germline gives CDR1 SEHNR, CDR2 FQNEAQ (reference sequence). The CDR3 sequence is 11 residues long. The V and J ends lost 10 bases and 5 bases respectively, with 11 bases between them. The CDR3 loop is CAMGDRETQYF. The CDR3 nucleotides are TGTGCCATGGGAGACCGGGAGACCCAGTACTTC.

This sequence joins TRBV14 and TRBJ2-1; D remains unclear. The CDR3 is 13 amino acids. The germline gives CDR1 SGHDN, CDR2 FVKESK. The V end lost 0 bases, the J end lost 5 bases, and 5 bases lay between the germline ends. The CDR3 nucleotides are TGTGCCAGCAGCCAAGAAGGCCACAATGAGCAGTTCTTC. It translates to CASSQEGHNEQFF.

CDR3 sequence (DNA): TGTGCCAGCAGTTTATCACTAGATCGGCATGAGCAGTTCTTC. As protein: CASSLSLDRHEQFF. The chain joins TRBV27 to TRBJ2-1, with TRBD2 as a possible D gene (5 bases). Trimming took 0 bases from V and 8 from J, leaving 11 bases between them. The germline V gene has CDR1 MNHEY and CDR2 SMNVEV (reference sequence). The CDR3 sequence is 14 residues long.

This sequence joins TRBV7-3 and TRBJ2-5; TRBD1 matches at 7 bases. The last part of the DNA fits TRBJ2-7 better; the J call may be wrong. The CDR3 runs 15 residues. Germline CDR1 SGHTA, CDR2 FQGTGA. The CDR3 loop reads CASSPNGQGAYEQYF. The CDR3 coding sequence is TGTGCCAGCAGCCCTAACGGGCAGGGGGCCTACGAGCAGTACTTC.

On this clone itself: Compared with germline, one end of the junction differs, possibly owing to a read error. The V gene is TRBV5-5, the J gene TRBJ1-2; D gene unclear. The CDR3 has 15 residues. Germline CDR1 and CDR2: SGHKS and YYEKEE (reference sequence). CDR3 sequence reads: CASSQGRTPNYGYTF. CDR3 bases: TGCGCCAGCAGCCAAGGACGGACTCCTAACTATGGCTACACCTTC.

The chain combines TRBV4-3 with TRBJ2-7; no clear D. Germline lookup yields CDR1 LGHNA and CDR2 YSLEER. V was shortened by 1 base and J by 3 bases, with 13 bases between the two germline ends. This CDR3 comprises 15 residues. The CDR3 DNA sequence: TGCGCCAGCAGCCAAGTTAACGGTCCGGACTACGAGCAGTACTTC. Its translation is CASSQVNGPDYEQYF.

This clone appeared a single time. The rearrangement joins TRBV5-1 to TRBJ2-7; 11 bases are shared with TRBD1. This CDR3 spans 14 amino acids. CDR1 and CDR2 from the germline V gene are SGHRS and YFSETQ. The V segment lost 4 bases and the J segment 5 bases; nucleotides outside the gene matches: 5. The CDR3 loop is CASSEGQGVDEQYF. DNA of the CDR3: TGCGCCAGCAGCGAGGGACAGGGGGTAGACGAGCAGTACTTC.

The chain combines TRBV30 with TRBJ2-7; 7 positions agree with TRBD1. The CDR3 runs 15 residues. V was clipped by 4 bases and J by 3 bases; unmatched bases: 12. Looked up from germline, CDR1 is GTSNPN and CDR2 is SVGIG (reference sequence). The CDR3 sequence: CAWTTIQGPNYEQYF. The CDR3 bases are TGTGCCTGGACCACGATACAGGGGCCAAACTACGAGCAGTACTTC.

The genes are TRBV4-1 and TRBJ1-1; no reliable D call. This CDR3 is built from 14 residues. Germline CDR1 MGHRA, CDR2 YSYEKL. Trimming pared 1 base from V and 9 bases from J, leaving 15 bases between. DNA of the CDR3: TGCGCCAGCAGCCAAGCCCCTGGTTCGGGAAAAGCTTTCTTT. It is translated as CASSQAPGSGKAFF.

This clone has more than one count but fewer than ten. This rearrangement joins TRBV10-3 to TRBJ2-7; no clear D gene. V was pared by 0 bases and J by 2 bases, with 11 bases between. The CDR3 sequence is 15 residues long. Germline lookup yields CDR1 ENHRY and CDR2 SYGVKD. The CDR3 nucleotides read TGTGCCATCAGTGAGTCAGGGCAGGATCCCTACGAGCAGTACTTC. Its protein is CAISESGQDPYEQYF.

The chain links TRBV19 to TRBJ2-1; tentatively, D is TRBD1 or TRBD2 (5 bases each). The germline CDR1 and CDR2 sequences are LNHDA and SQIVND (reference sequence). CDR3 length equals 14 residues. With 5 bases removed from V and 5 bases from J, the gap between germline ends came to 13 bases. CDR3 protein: CASSPSPGHNEQFF. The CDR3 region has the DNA TGTGCCAGTAGTCCGTCCCCGGGGCACAATGAGCAGTTCTTC.